The clone carrying this T cell receptor (beta chain) was recorded a few times. Antigen specificity is unknown. CDR1 is MGHRA, CDR2 YSYEKL, per germline. The CDR3 extends over 15 amino acids. V lost 0 bases and J lost 5, with 12 bases in between. TCRdb redid the calling of the RT-PCR reads with MiXCR, one entry per CDR3 protein. This sample has about 800,000 distinct CDR3 sequences, with over 20% found just once. This sample stems from a study of response to subunit inactivated influenza vaccine. Study results and limitations: The authors suggested that few new T cells are recruited per seasonal influenza vaccination.

The chain carries TRBV4-1 and TRBJ2-3; D is undetermined. The receptor comes from a man aged 45-65 years who received an inactivated influenza vaccine. The specimen was PBMCs from blood, collected around 5 days after vaccination. The CDR3 bases are TGCGCCAGCAGCCAAGATGATACAGTTGGAGATACGCAGTATTTT. Amino acid sequence: CASSQDDTVGDTQYF.